The 20 T cell receptor beta chains reported below all come from one sample, sequenced in a study of blood T cells in healthy people across ages. Combining a sample-barcoded 5' primer with a J-beta primer mix, a second PCR ran for 7 to 11 cycles. In TCRdb, the 5' RACE reads were re-called with MiXCR into one record per CDR3 protein. The sample lists approximately 800,000 distinct CDR3 sequences, 56% occurring once. The material sequenced was blood. The receptor set was obtained from a man aged 35 to 55 in good health.

This clonotype was observed a handful of times. This rearrangement joins TRBV4-2 to TRBJ2-5; TRBD2 is a possible D gene (6 bases). V gave up 0 bases and J gave up 4 bases, with 12 bases separating them. The CDR3 consists of 15 residues. The germline V gene has CDR1 LGHNA and CDR2 YNFKEQ. The CDR3 spells CASSQDTGVGETQYF. Here the CDR3 DNA reads TGTGCCAGCAGCCAAGATACGGGGGTTGGAGAGACCCAGTACTTC.

The chain uses TRBV10-3 and TRBJ1-1; D unclear. The CDR3 loop spans 13 amino acids. V shed 3 bases and J shed 1 base, with 6 bases lying between them. Germline CDR1 reads ENHRY; CDR2 reads SYGVKD. The CDR3 region is CAISDLRNTEAFF. CDR3 in DNA: TGTGCCATCAGTGACCTCAGGAACACTGAAGCTTTCTTT.

In regard to this clonotype: One junction end does not reproduce the germline sequence, and a read error may be involved. The chain employs TRBV12-3 or TRBV12-4 and TRBJ1-2; the match to TRBD1 covers 7 bases. The CDR3 runs to 13 residues. CDR3 residues: CASSGTENYGCTF. The DNA of the CDR3 is TGTGCCAGCAGCGGGACAGAGAACTATGGCTGCACCTTC.

V usage is TRBV27 and J usage is TRBJ2-3, with 11 bases aligning to TRBD2. The CDR3 is 17 residues long. V shed 6 bases, J shed 7 bases, and the junction held 15 bases outside the gene matches. Germline V lookup: CDR1 MNHEY, CDR2 SMNVEV (reference sequence). CDR3 bases: TGTGCCAGCAGCCAGGAAAGGGTGCCTAGCGGGAGGTATACGCAGTATTTT. Amino acid sequence: CASSQERVPSGRYTQYF.

The V and J genes are TRBV7-9 and TRBJ2-7, with no clear D. The germline V gene has CDR1 SEHNR and CDR2 FQNEAQ (reference sequence). The CDR3 has 13 residues. V was pared by 4 bases and J by 4 bases, with 11 bases between. The CDR3 sequence: CASSSPDPYEQYF. The CDR3 DNA follows: TGTGCCAGCAGCTCTCCGGACCCGTACGAGCAGTACTTC.

This clonotype was picked up a small number of times. V is TRBV6-5 and J is TRBJ2-7; the D call may be TRBD1 or TRBD2 (5 bases each). The J call is in doubt because the DNA end fits TRBJ2-5 better. Germline CDR1 reads MNHEY; CDR2 reads SVGAGI. The CDR3 consists of 14 residues. The CDR3 DNA follows: TGTGCCAGCAGTTACTCGGGGACGCAGGAGACCCAGTACTTC. Protein product: CASSYSGTQETQYF.

The rearrangement joins TRBV20-1 to TRBJ2-5, with 7 bases fitting TRBD1. This CDR3 comprises 13 residues. Trimming took 4 bases from V and 4 from J; bases not matched to a gene: 6. Germline V gives CDR1 DFQATT, CDR2 SNEGSKA (reference sequence). Written as DNA, the CDR3 is TGCAGTGCTATTGACAGGGCGGGAGAGACCCAGTACTTC. Translating gives CSAIDRAGETQYF.

This clonotype was found a few times. The V call is TRBV5-6, the J call TRBJ1-5; 9 bases match TRBD1. CDR1 and CDR2 from the germline V gene are SGHDT and YYEEEE. This CDR3 has 14 amino acids. V gave up 4 bases and J gave up 4 bases; unmatched junction bases: 3. The CDR3 coding sequence is TGTGCCAGCAGCGCAGGGACAGGGAATCAGCCCCAGCATTTT. Translated, it gives CASSAGTGNQPQHF. The variable domain in full, with the rest retrieved from reference TRBV5-6 and TRBJ1-5, is DAGVTQSPTHLIKTRGQQVTLRCSPKSGHDTVSWYQQALGQGPQFIFQYYEEEERQRGNFPDRFSGHQFPNYSSELNVNALLLGDSALYLCASSAGTGNQPQHFGDGTRLSIL.

The V call is TRBV7-2, the J call TRBJ1-1; 8 bases match TRBD1. The CDR3 loop spans 14 amino acids. The V segment lost 3 bases and the J segment 5 bases; nucleotides outside the gene matches: 5. The germline V gene has CDR1 SGHTA and CDR2 FQGNSA. CDR3 sequence reads: CASSLTRGRTEAFF. CDR3 DNA sequence: TGTGCCAGCAGCTTGACCAGGGGGCGAACTGAAGCTTTCTTT.

This clonotype was counted many times. The genes are TRBV25-1 and TRBJ2-5, with D hard to call. V shed 0 bases and J shed 5 bases, with 1 base lying between them. CDR3 length equals 11 residues. Germline V gene data show CDR1 as MGHDK and CDR2 as SYGVNS. CDR3 amino acids: CASSEYETQYF. CDR3 in DNA: TGTGCCAGCAGTGAATATGAGACCCAGTACTTC. Using reference TRBV25-1 and TRBJ2-5 for the parts outside the CDR3, the full variable domain is EADIYQTPRYLVIGTGKKITLECSQTMGHDKMYWYQQDPGMELHLIHYSYGVNSTEKGDLSSESTVSRIRTEHFPLTLESARPSHTSQYLCASSEYETQYFGPGTRLLVL.

This clonotype came up many times. This sequence joins TRBV27 and TRBJ2-5; 7 nucleotides align to TRBD1. Germline V gene lookup returns CDR1 MNHEY and CDR2 SMNVEV (reference sequence). The CDR3 consists of 13 residues. The junction had 5 bases not matched to a gene; V was cut back by 8 bases and J by 2 bases. DNA of the CDR3: TGTGCCAGCGCCCGGGACAGACAAGAGACCCAGTACTTC. The encoded protein is CASARDRQETQYF.

The chain combines TRBV7-9 with TRBJ2-4; D is uncertain. V lost 1 base and J 1 base, leaving 5 bases between the germline ends. Germline V gene sequence: CDR1 SEHNR, CDR2 FQNEAQ (reference sequence). This CDR3 is 14 amino acids long. The chain's CDR3 is CASSLDFAKNIQYF. Here the CDR3 DNA reads TGTGCCAGCAGCTTAGACTTCGCCAAAAACATTCAGTACTTC. Together with reference TRBV7-9 and TRBJ2-4, the CDR3 gives the full variable domain: DTGVSQNPRHKITKRGQNVTFRCDPISEHNRLYWYRQTLGQGPEFLTYFQNEAQLEKSRLLSDRFSAERPKGSFSTLEIQRTEQGDSAMYLCASSLDFAKNIQYFGAGTRLSVL.

The CDR3 protein is CSVESRQGRRETQYF. CDR3 coding DNA: TGCAGCGTTGAATCGCGACAGGGTCGGCGGGAGACCCAGTACTTC. The J gene is TRBJ2-5, the V gene TRBV29-1, with TRBD1 matching over 7 bases. V gave up 2 bases and J gave up 5 bases; unmatched junction bases: 11. The CDR3 has 15 amino acids. Per the germline V gene, CDR1 is SQVTM and CDR2 is ANQGSEA.

The chain uses TRBV30 and TRBJ1-2; 8 bases fit TRBD1. With V trimmed by 1 base and J by 5 bases, 12 bases remained unmatched. Germline V CDR1 and CDR2: GTSNPN, SVGIG (reference sequence). The CDR3 consists of 16 residues. The CDR3 reads CAWSETGTGGSYGYTF. As DNA, the CDR3 is TGTGCCTGGAGTGAAACGGGGACAGGAGGATCTTATGGCTACACCTTC.

This clonotype was seen a few times. This chain connects TRBV27 to TRBJ2-5, with 7 bases lining up with TRBD2. From germline, CDR1 is MNHEY and CDR2 SMNVEV (reference sequence). J was trimmed by 11 bases and V by 5 bases; bases with no gene match: 14. The CDR3 runs to 14 residues. CDR3 in DNA: TGTGCCAGCAGTGCTATCTTAATGGGGGGGAAGCAGTACTTC. Protein: CASSAILMGGKQYF.

The genes are TRBV29-1 and TRBJ2-2; 7 positions match TRBD2. The CDR3 is 14 residues long. J was trimmed by 7 bases and V by 0 bases; bases with no gene match: 5. Germline V CDR1 and CDR2: SQVTM, ANQGSEA. CDR3 DNA: TGCAGCGTTGAAGAAATTGCGGGGGTCGGGGAGCTGTTTTTT. It codes for CSVEEIAGVGELFF.

This clonotype was found a few times. The chain uses TRBV25-1 and TRBJ1-5; D remains unclear. The germline V gene has CDR1 MGHDK and CDR2 SYGVNS. The CDR3 loop spans 10 amino acids. The CDR3: CATPHQPQHF. The CDR3 DNA is TGTGCGACCCCCCATCAGCCCCAGCATTTT.

The V and J genes are TRBV5-8 and TRBJ1-2; D not certain. The CDR3 runs 15 residues. V gave up 0 bases and J gave up 4 bases, with 13 bases separating them. Germline V gene lookup returns CDR1 SGHTS and CDR2 YDEGEE. The CDR3 region is CASSLASLGGYGYTF. The CDR3 nucleotides read TGTGCCAGCAGCTTGGCCAGCCTCGGCGGCTATGGCTACACCTTC.

The chain carries TRBV28 and TRBJ1-5; 7 nucleotides align to TRBD1. CDR3 length equals 15 residues. Germline V gene data show CDR1 as MDHEN and CDR2 as SYDVKM. Trimming cost V 4 bases and J 5 bases; bases outside gene matches: 8. In nucleotides, the CDR3 is TGTGCCAGCAGTTCCGGGACAGCTAGATATCAGCCCCAGCATTTT. This gives the protein CASSSGTARYQPQHF.

The gene calls are TRBV29-1 and TRBJ1-2; D remains unclear. V lost 2 bases and J lost 7, with 8 bases in between. Germline V lookup: CDR1 SQVTM, CDR2 ANQGSEA. This CDR3 spans 11 amino acids. DNA of the CDR3: TGCAGCGTTGAATCCCGACCTGGCTACACCTTC. Amino acid sequence: CSVESRPGYTF.